This TCR beta chain was sequenced for a study of blood T cell repertoires in COVID-19. Study summary: Material from acute and convalescent COVID-19 was sourced from the United States, Italy and Spain. PBMCs, B-cell-depleted T cells, or T cells provided the cDNA or gDNA that made up the material.

Source study methods: Amplification of reference gene primers provided the estimated nucleated cell counts. The method was immunoSEQ multiplex PCR; TCRdb's version includes in-frame clones alone and lacks a portion of them. V, J and clone size were drawn from that table, and D and trimming were deduced from the DNA. The profile covers tens of thousands of clones, with roughly 90% appearing a single time and approximately 5% taken by the ten largest. V trimming: 4 bases; J trimming: 3 bases; junction bases outside the gene matches: 5. Germline CDR1 SGHVS, CDR2 FQNEAQ. The CDR3 is made up of 14 amino acids.

The receptor's source is an elderly man in a cohort sampled during active COVID-19. Source material: peripheral blood. The chain combines TRBV7-8 with TRBJ1-1; 7 bases align to TRBD1. CDR3 in DNA: TGTGCCAGCAGCTACAGGGGTTCTGACACTGAAGCTTTCTTT. It encodes CASSYRGSDTEAFF.